This TCR beta chain was observed in a study of neurological immune-mediated disorders. This CDR3 spans 15 amino acids. Losses at the gene ends were 1 base for V and 8 bases for J; bases not matched to a gene: 10. Germline-derived CDR1 and CDR2 are DFQATT and SNEGSKA (reference sequence). This clonotype was seen only a few times. TCRdb re-called the 5' RACE reads through MiXCR, storing one row per CDR3 protein. The sample lists about 50,000 distinct CDR3 sequences; approximately 4.4% were seen once. The chain combines TRBV20-1 with TRBJ2-1, with 8 bases aligning to TRBD1. The specimen sequenced was PBMCs. This clonotype was sampled from a man aged 50 to 59 with multiple sclerosis. The CDR3 region has the DNA TGCAGTGCTAGAGGTACAGGGGGTTTCTCCTATGAGCAGTTCTTC. This gives the protein CSARGTGGFSYEQFF.